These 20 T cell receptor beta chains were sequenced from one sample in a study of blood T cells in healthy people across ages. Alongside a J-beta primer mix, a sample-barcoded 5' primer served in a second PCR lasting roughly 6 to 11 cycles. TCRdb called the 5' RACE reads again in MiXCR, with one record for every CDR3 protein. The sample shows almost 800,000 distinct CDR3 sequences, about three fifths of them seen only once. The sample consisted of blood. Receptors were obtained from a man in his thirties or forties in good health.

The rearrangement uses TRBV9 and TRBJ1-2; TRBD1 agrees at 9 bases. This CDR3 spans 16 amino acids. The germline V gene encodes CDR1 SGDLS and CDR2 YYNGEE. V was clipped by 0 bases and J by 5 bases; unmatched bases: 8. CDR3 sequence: CASSVGPPGQGYGYTF. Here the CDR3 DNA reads TGTGCCAGCAGCGTAGGACCTCCGGGACAGGGATATGGCTACACCTTC.

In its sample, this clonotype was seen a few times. CDR3 protein: CASSTFHSPLHF. In DNA, the CDR3 is TGTGCCAGCTCAACGTTCCATTCACCCCTCCACTTT. The chain links TRBV18 to TRBJ1-6; D is undetermined. Germline values: CDR1 KGHSH, CDR2 LQKENI. V was trimmed by 5 bases and J by 8 bases, leaving 7 bases between them. The CDR3 extends over 12 amino acids.

CDR3 nucleotide sequence: TGCAGTGCTAGACGGGGACTAGGAATTAGCTACGAGCAGTACTTC. As protein: CSARRGLGISYEQYF. The rearrangement links TRBV20-1 to TRBJ2-7; 8 nucleotides agree with TRBD2. Losses at the gene ends were 2 bases for V and 3 bases for J; bases not matched to a gene: 9. From germline, CDR1 is DFQATT and CDR2 SNEGSKA (reference sequence). CDR3 length: 15 residues.

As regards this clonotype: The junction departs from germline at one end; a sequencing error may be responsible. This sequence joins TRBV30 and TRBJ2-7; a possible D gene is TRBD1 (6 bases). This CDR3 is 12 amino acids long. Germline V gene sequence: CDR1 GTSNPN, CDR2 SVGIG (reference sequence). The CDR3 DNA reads TGTGCCTGGAGTCCGAACAGGGAGACCCAGTACTTT. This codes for CAWSPNRETQYF. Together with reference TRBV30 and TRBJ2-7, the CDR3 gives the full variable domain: SQTIHQWPATLVQPVGSPLSLECTVEGTSNPNLYWYRQAAGRGLQLLFYSVGIGQISSEVPQNLSASRPQDRQFILSSKKLLLSDSGFYLCAWSPNRETQYFGPGTRLTVT.

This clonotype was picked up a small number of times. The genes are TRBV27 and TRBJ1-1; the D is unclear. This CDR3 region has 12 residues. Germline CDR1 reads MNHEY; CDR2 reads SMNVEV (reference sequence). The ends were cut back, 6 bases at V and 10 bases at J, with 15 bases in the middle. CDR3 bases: TGTGCCAGCAGGGGGAGCCGAGGAGGAGCTTTCTTT. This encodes CASRGSRGGAFF.

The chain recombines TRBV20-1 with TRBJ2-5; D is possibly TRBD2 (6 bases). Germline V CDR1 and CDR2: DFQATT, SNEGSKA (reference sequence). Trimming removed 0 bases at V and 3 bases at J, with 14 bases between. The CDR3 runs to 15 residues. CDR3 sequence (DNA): TGCAGTGCTAGAGATGAGGGGCGCGGGGAAGAGACCCAGTACTTC. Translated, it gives CSARDEGRGEETQYF.

CDR3 protein: CSARDYGASGANVLTF. The CDR3 coding sequence is TGCAGTGCTAGAGACTATGGGGCGTCTGGGGCCAACGTCCTGACTTTC. The gene calls are TRBV20-1 and TRBJ2-6; a possible D gene is TRBD1 (5 bases). Germline V gene lookup returns CDR1 DFQATT and CDR2 SNEGSKA (reference sequence). V gave up 0 bases and J gave up 1 base, with 10 bases separating them. The CDR3 is made up of 16 amino acids.

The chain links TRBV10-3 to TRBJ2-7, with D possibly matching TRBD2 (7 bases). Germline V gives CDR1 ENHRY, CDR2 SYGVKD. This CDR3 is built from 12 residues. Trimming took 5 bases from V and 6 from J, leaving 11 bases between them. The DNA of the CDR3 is TGTGCCATCAGTTGGGAGGGGGGCGAGCAGTACTTC. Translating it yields CAISWEGGEQYF.

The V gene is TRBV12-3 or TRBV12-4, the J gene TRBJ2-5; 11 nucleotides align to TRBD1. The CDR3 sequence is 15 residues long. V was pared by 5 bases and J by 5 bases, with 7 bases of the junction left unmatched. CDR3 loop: CASSPPGQGGETQYF. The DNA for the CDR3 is TGTGCCAGCAGTCCGCCGGGACAGGGGGGGGAGACCCAGTACTTC.

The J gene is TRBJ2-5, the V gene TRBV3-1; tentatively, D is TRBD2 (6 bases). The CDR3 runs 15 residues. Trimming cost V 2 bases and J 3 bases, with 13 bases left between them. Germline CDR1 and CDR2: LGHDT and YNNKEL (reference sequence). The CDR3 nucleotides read TGTGCCAGCAGCCAAAGGCGGGGCGGAAAAGAGACCCAGTACTTC. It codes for CASSQRRGGKETQYF.

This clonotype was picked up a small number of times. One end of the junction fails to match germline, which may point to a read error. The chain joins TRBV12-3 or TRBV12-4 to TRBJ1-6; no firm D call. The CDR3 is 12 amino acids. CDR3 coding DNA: TGTGCCAGCAGTTTCCCCAATTCGCCCCTCCACTTT. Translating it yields CASSFPNSPLHF.

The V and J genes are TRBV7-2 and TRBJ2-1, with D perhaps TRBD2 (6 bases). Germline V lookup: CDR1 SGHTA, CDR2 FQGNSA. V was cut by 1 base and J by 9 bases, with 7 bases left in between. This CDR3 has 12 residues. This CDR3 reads CASSLGLVEQFF. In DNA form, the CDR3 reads TGTGCCAGCAGCTTAGGACTAGTTGAGCAGTTCTTC.

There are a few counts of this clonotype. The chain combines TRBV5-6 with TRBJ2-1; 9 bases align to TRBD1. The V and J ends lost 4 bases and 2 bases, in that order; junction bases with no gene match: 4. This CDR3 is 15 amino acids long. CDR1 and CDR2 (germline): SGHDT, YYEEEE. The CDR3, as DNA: TGTGCCAGCAGCCCAGGGACAGGGACCTACAATGAGCAGTTCTTC. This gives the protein CASSPGTGTYNEQFF. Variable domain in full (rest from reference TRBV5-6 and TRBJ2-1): DAGVTQSPTHLIKTRGQQVTLRCSPKSGHDTVSWYQQALGQGPQFIFQYYEEEERQRGNFPDRFSGHQFPNYSSELNVNALLLGDSALYLCASSPGTGTYNEQFFGPGTRLTVL.

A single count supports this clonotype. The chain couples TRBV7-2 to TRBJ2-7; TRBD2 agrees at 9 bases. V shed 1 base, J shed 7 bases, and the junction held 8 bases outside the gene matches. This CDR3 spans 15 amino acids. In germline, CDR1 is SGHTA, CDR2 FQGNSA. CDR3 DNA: TGTGCCAGCAGCTTAGGTAGCGGGAGCGGGAATGAGCAGTACTTC. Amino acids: CASSLGSGSGNEQYF.

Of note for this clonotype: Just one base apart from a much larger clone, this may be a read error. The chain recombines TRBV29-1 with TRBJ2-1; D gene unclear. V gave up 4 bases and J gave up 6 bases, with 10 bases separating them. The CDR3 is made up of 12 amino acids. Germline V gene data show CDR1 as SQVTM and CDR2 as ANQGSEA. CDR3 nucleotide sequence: TGCAGCGTTGGTCAGGTTGGCAATGAGCAGTTCTTC. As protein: CSVGQVGNEQFF.

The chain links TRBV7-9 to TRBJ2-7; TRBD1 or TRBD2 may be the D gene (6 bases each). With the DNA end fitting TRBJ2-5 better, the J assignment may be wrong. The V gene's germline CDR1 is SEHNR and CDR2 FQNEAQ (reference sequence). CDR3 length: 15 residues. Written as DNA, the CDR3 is TGTGCCAGCAGCTTTTTACAGGGAGGATCGGAGACCCAGTACTTC. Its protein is CASSFLQGGSETQYF.

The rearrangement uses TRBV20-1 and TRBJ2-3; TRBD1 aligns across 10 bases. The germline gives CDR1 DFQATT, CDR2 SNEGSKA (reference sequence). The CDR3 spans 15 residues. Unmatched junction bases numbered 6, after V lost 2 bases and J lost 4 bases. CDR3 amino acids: CSARTDRGPADTQYF. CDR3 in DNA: TGCAGTGCTAGAACTGACAGGGGGCCTGCAGATACGCAGTATTTT.

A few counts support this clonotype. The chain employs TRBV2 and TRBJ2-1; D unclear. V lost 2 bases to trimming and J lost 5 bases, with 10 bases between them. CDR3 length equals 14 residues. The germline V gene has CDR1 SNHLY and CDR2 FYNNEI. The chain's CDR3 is CASSEMSLDNEQFF. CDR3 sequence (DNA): TGTGCCAGCAGTGAAATGTCCCTGGACAATGAGCAGTTCTTC.

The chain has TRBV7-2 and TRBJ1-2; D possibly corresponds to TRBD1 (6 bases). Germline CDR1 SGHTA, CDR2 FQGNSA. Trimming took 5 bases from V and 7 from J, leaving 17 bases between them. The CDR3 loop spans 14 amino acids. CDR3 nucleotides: TGTGCCAGCAGCCCCTATGGGCAGGGGTCTGGCTACACCTTC. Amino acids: CASSPYGQGSGYTF.

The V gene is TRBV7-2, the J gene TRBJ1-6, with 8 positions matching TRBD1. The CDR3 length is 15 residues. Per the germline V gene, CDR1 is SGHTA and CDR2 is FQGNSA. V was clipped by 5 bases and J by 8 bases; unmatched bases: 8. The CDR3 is CASSHQTGAYSPLHF. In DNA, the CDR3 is TGTGCCAGCAGCCACCAGACAGGGGCATATTCACCCCTCCACTTT.